This T cell receptor (beta chain) was found in a study of beta chain features in type 1 diabetes (dated 2018 in TCRdb). Broadly, across the study: Patients and healthy donors did not differ in mean age, gender distribution, total cell number or subset yield. Whereas all 30 or so donors provided naive and central memory subsets, regulatory and stem cell-like memory subsets were isolated from just 8 patients and roughly eight healthy donors. A total of about 100 million sorted cells were examined across all samples, and RNA yield correlated strongly with the number of cells per subset. The study compared TCRB repertoires of sorted circulating CD4+ T cell subsets between recently diagnosed type 1 diabetes patients and matched healthy donors.

In the case of this clone: Its binding antigen is unknown. Nothing much larger sits one base from this clone, and base qualities are not available.

Including the terminal cysteine and phenylalanine, the CDR3 comprises 13 residues. The DNA shown is the 39-base CDR3, in frame from base 1. The germline V gene (reference sequence) supplies CDR1 LNHDA and CDR2 SQIVND. A distance of 12 bases separates the germline ends of V and J, which lose 6 bases and 4 bases respectively. The High Capacity cDNA Reverse Transcription Kit was used to reverse transcribe all of the isolated RNA, meaning that expressed TCRB transcripts were what got sequenced. Deep immunoSEQ sequencing was performed on naive, central memory and regulatory T cell samples, with an average of around 3.5 million total reads per sample. Sorted cells were lysed in RLT buffer, and RNA was extracted using DNase-treated RNeasy Micro or Mini kits according to cell number. To prevent cross-contamination, each cell subset was processed individually, whereas patient and healthy donor samples were processed jointly. The immunoSEQ multiplex PCR was used to amplify TCRB sequences from cDNA, generating 87-bp fragments that spanned the CDR3 region. Sequencing of the amplicons was done on the Illumina HiSeq platform. The authors' pipeline ran thus. Synthetic template baselines were used to correct PCR bias computationally, reads within Hamming distance 2 were collapsed, and singletons that could not be merged were discarded. Reads were aligned against IMGT to assign V, D and J genes, CDR3 length and insertions or deletions at six rearrangement sites. Within each subset, clonotype counts were normalized to sorted cell number, after which true diversity and Gini coefficients were computed with the tcR R package. The overlap coefficient, calculated on TCRB nucleotide sequences, was used to measure repertoire sharing. This is the immuneACCESS table as TCRdb keeps it, with only in-frame sequences that have V and J called. A part of the clones is gone; compared with another copy, unresolved V genes explain less than half, and the rest is unexplained. The V and J calls and clone size were taken over from that table, and D and trimming were inferred from the DNA. This sample lists approximately 140,000 clones; under 60% were detected once. The biggest ten clones account for over 0.4% of the sample.

Study-wide findings and limitations: Patients with type 1 diabetes made fewer insertions and deleted more nucleotides at VDJ recombination sites, implying thymic rearrangement abnormalities. Naive, central memory and regulatory TCRB repertoires appeared to be more similar among patients than among healthy donors. Because the HLA sub-analyses included only small numbers of individuals, any influence of HLA type on TCRB rearrangement was left unresolved. Type 1 diabetes patients showed a moderate but significant shortening of TCRB CDR3 length in all four CD4+ subsets. PCR might favor shorter templates, but patient and control samples were amplified and corrected together, so any skew would affect both groups equally. Because cDNA was sequenced instead of genomic DNA, highly expressing activated cells could be over-represented, though the groups showed no difference in activation or CD3 levels.

A single peripheral blood draw of about 116 mL on average was collected from each donor into heparinised tubes. A BD FACSAria II was used to sort naive, central memory, regulatory and stem cell-like memory CD4+ T cells with a panel that included CD45RO, CCR7, CD25, CD127, CD95 and CD27. A purity above 95% was achieved for all sorted populations. PBMCs were isolated immediately by Lymphoprep density gradient centrifugation and stained directly without culture. So that batch effects would be minimized, each experiment stained and sorted samples in pairs, pairing one healthy donor with one patient. The TCR was taken from a man aged 18 to 29 in good health. In this chain, TRBV19 is recombined with TRBJ1-1; the D region possibly corresponds to TRBD1 (5 bases align). The sample was Tregs from blood. Explained via the paper, the cell subset or site label denotes: regulatory CD4+ T cells. For the CDR3, the sequence is CASRGLRITEAFF. In nucleotides, the sequence is TGTGCCAGTAGGGGACTGAGAATCACTGAAGCTTTCTTT.